These T cell receptor beta chains were read from a single sample in a study of blood T cell repertoires in COVID-19. Sequencing was performed with immunoSEQ multiplex PCR; in TCRdb, only in-frame clones are kept and a portion is missing. The sample has about 99,000 clones, about 80% seen once. Sequencing was done on a sample of peripheral blood. The receptors were sampled from a human donor in a cohort sampled during active or convalescent COVID-19. Each CDR3 is given with its conserved first and last residue. D genes are given only for firm matches. Expanded clones get a size class; other rows say once, few or many, or leave the size out.

V gene: TRBV7-7
J gene: TRBJ2-7
D gene: NA
clone size: NA
CDR3 DNA: TGTGCTAGCAGCCCTAACACGGGGGGCGGCGAGCAGTACTTC
CDR3 protein: CASSPNTGGGEQYF

V gene: TRBV10-2
J gene: TRBJ2-1
D gene: NA
clone size: NA
CDR3 DNA: TGCGCCAGCAGTAAGGACACCTACAATGAGCAGTTCTTC
CDR3 protein: CASSKDTYNEQFF

V gene: TRBV29-1
J gene: TRBJ2-2
D gene: NA
clone size: NA
CDR3 DNA: TGCAGCGTTTTGACACGACTACACGGGGAGCTGTTTTTT
CDR3 protein: CSVLTRLHGELFF

V gene: TRBV4-3
J gene: TRBJ1-3
D gene: TRBD1
clone size: NA
CDR3 DNA: TGCGCCAGCAGCCAAACCGGGACAGGGATTACGAACACCATATATTTT
CDR3 protein: CASSQTGTGITNTIYF

V gene: TRBV7-2
J gene: TRBJ1-3
D gene: NA
clone size: NA
CDR3 DNA: TGTGCCAGCAGCTTAACAGAACAAAACACCATATATTTT
CDR3 protein: CASSLTEQNTIYF

V gene: TRBV2
J gene: TRBJ1-2
D gene: TRBD1
clone size: NA
CDR3 DNA: TGTGCCAGCAGTTATATGGGACAGGGGGCGCGTGGCTACACCTTC
CDR3 protein: CASSYMGQGARGYTF

V gene: TRBV19
J gene: TRBJ1-2
D gene: TRBD1
clone size: NA
CDR3 DNA: TGTGCCATTAAAGGGGGCGCCTATGGCTACACCTTC
CDR3 protein: CAIKGGAYGYTF

V gene: TRBV6-5
J gene: TRBJ1-2
D gene: TRBD1
clone size: NA
CDR3 DNA: TGTGCCAGCAGTCAGGACAGGGAGGGCGGCTACACCTTC
CDR3 protein: CASSQDREGGYTF

V gene: TRBV5-5
J gene: TRBJ1-4
D gene: TRBD1
clone size: medium-sized
CDR3 DNA: TGTGCCAGCAGCTTGGTACCCCCGGGACAGGGATTAGCAACTAATGAAAAACTGTTTTTT
CDR3 protein: CASSLVPPGQGLATNEKLFF

V gene: TRBV5-4
J gene: TRBJ2-7
D gene: NA
clone size: NA
CDR3 DNA: TGTGCCAGCAGCCGCGCCGCCGGGTACGAGCAGTACTTC
CDR3 protein: CASSRAAGYEQYF

V gene: TRBV28
J gene: TRBJ1-1
D gene: NA
clone size: NA
CDR3 DNA: TGTGCCAGCAGGACCAGGCCTCAGAACACTGAAGCTTTCTTT
CDR3 protein: CASRTRPQNTEAFF

V gene: TRBV28
J gene: TRBJ1-1
D gene: NA
clone size: NA
CDR3 DNA: TGTGCCAGCAGTTTATTTGGAGGGAACACTGAAGCTTTCTTT
CDR3 protein: CASSLFGGNTEAFF

V gene: TRBV25-1
J gene: TRBJ2-1
D gene: NA
clone size: NA
CDR3 DNA: TGTGCCAGCAGTGACACGGGTTTCTCCTACAATGAGCAGTTCTTC
CDR3 protein: CASSDTGFSYNEQFF

V gene: TRBV6-6
J gene: TRBJ1-2
D gene: NA
clone size: NA
CDR3 DNA: TGTGCCAGCATGGCGGCCCCCAACTATGGCTACACCTTC
CDR3 protein: CASMAAPNYGYTF

V gene: TRBV27
J gene: TRBJ1-1
D gene: TRBD1
clone size: few
CDR3 DNA: TGTGCCAGCAGTTTGGCAGGGGGCAAAGGGGCAGCTTTCTTT
CDR3 protein: CASSLAGGKGAAFF

V gene: TRBV7-9
J gene: TRBJ2-5
D gene: NA
clone size: NA
CDR3 DNA: TGTGCCAGCAGCTTAACACAAGAGACCCAGTACTTC
CDR3 protein: CASSLTQETQYF

V gene: TRBV7-6
J gene: TRBJ1-2
D gene: TRBD1
clone size: NA
CDR3 DNA: TGTGCCAGCAGCCCGGGGACAGGGATCTATGGCTACACCTTC
CDR3 protein: CASSPGTGIYGYTF

V gene: TRBV6-5
J gene: TRBJ1-2
D gene: NA
clone size: once
CDR3 DNA: TGTGCCAGCAGTTACGGGCGGGCCTATGGCTACACCTTC
CDR3 protein: CASSYGRAYGYTF

V gene: TRBV20-1
J gene: TRBJ1-5
D gene: TRBD1
clone size: NA
CDR3 DNA: TGCAGTGCAAGTGCAGGGGGCTTGTGGAGCAATCAGCCCCAGCATTTT
CDR3 protein: CSASAGGLWSNQPQHF

V gene: TRBV5-5
J gene: TRBJ1-6
D gene: TRBD1
clone size: once
CDR3 DNA: TGTGCCAGCAGCTGGGGACAGGGGAGCAATTCACCCCTCCACTTT
CDR3 protein: CASSWGQGSNSPLHF

V gene: TRBV9
J gene: TRBJ2-3
D gene: NA
clone size: NA
CDR3 DNA: TGTGCCAGCAGCGCGGGGGGCACAGATACGCAGTATTTT
CDR3 protein: CASSAGGTDTQYF

V gene: TRBV2
J gene: TRBJ1-3
D gene: TRBD1
clone size: NA
CDR3 DNA: TGTGCCAGCAGCGCACAGGGGACCGCTGGAAACACCATATATTTT
CDR3 protein: CASSAQGTAGNTIYF

V gene: TRBV6-5
J gene: TRBJ1-2
D gene: NA
clone size: NA
CDR3 DNA: TGTGCCAGCTCGACAGAAAGGGGCTATGGCTACACCTTC
CDR3 protein: CASSTERGYGYTF

V gene: TRBV4-1
J gene: TRBJ2-2
D gene: NA
clone size: NA
CDR3 DNA: TGCGCCAGCAGCCGAATTTTTTATACACTATCGGACACCGGGGAGCTGTTTTTT
CDR3 protein: CASSRIFYTLSDTGELFF

V gene: TRBV27
J gene: TRBJ2-6
D gene: NA
clone size: NA
CDR3 DNA: TGTGCCAGCAGTTTAAAAGGGTATCAAGACAAGGGGTCTGGGGCCAACGTCCTGACTTTC
CDR3 protein: CASSLKGYQDKGSGANVLTF

V gene: TRBV28
J gene: TRBJ1-5
D gene: NA
clone size: NA
CDR3 DNA: TGTGCCAGCAGTTTAGGGGCACGTTCCAGGTGGGTAAGTCAGCCCCAGCATTTT
CDR3 protein: CASSLGARSRWVSQPQHF

V gene: TRBV6-6
J gene: TRBJ2-2
D gene: TRBD1
clone size: NA
CDR3 DNA: TGTGCCAGCAGTTCCTACAGGGGGCTCACCGGGGAGCTGTTTTTT
CDR3 protein: CASSSYRGLTGELFF

V gene: TRBV11-1
J gene: TRBJ2-7
D gene: NA
clone size: NA
CDR3 DNA: TGTGCCAGCAGCCTGCAGGGTAACGAGCAGTACTTC
CDR3 protein: CASSLQGNEQYF

V gene: TRBV11-2
J gene: TRBJ2-3
D gene: TRBD1
clone size: once
CDR3 DNA: TGTGCCAGCAGCTTAGGCCCTGAGGGGGCGGATACGCAGTATTTT
CDR3 protein: CASSLGPEGADTQYF

V gene: TRBV6-1
J gene: TRBJ2-3
D gene: NA
clone size: few
CDR3 DNA: TGTGCCAGCAGTGAAGATGGAGACAGCTCAGATACGCAGTATTTT
CDR3 protein: CASSEDGDSSDTQYF

V gene: TRBV19
J gene: TRBJ1-1
D gene: TRBD1
clone size: once
CDR3 DNA: TGTGCCAGTAAGGCGGACAGGACCCGAAACACTGAAGCTTTCTTT
CDR3 protein: CASKADRTRNTEAFF

V gene: TRBV5-1
J gene: TRBJ2-3
D gene: NA
clone size: NA
CDR3 DNA: TGCGCCAGCAGCTTCGGAGGGGTAGAAAGCACAGATACGCAGTATTTT
CDR3 protein: CASSFGGVESTDTQYF

V gene: TRBV21-1
J gene: TRBJ2-7
D gene: NA
clone size: NA
CDR3 DNA: TGTGCCAGCAGCAAAGTTCGGGAGCGGGACGGAGACTACGAGCAGTACTTC
CDR3 protein: CASSKVRERDGDYEQYF

V gene: TRBV2
J gene: TRBJ2-3
D gene: NA
clone size: NA
CDR3 DNA: TGTGCCAGCAGTAGGTGGGAAGGGGGCACAGATACGCAGTATTTT
CDR3 protein: CASSRWEGGTDTQYF

V gene: TRBV13
J gene: TRBJ1-2
D gene: NA
clone size: NA
CDR3 DNA: TGTGCCAGCAGCACCTCGGGGACATCTAACTATGGCTACACCTTC
CDR3 protein: CASSTSGTSNYGYTF

V gene: TRBV5-4
J gene: TRBJ2-5
D gene: TRBD1
clone size: NA
CDR3 DNA: TGTGCCAGCAGCTTTCGAGGACAGGGAGAAAAGACCCAGTACTTC
CDR3 protein: CASSFRGQGEKTQYF

V gene: TRBV19
J gene: TRBJ1-1
D gene: TRBD1
clone size: NA
CDR3 DNA: TGTGCCAGTAGTTGGACAGGAATCATGAACACTGAAGCTTTCTTT
CDR3 protein: CASSWTGIMNTEAFF

V gene: TRBV6-5
J gene: TRBJ2-3
D gene: TRBD1
clone size: NA
CDR3 DNA: TGTGCCAGCGACCCTAGAACAGGGGGAGATACGCAGTATTTT
CDR3 protein: CASDPRTGGDTQYF

V gene: TRBV5-6
J gene: TRBJ1-1
D gene: NA
clone size: NA
CDR3 DNA: TGTGCCAGCAGCTTACGAGCTATTGAAGCTTTCTTT
CDR3 protein: CASSLRAIEAFF

V gene: TRBV14
J gene: TRBJ1-1
D gene: TRBD1
clone size: NA
CDR3 DNA: TGTGCCAGCAGCCCCTTAGCTCCGGGACAGAAGGGCACTGAAGCTTTCTTT
CDR3 protein: CASSPLAPGQKGTEAFF

V gene: TRBV9
J gene: TRBJ1-2
D gene: NA
clone size: NA
CDR3 DNA: TGTGCCCGCAGCGCGGGGGGGGCTAACTATGGCTACACCTTC
CDR3 protein: CARSAGGANYGYTF

V gene: TRBV6-5
J gene: TRBJ2-3
D gene: TRBD2
clone size: NA
CDR3 DNA: TGTGCCAGCCGGACACTAGCGGGGGGAACCAATACGCAGTATTTT
CDR3 protein: CASRTLAGGTNTQYF

V gene: TRBV27
J gene: TRBJ1-5
D gene: TRBD1
clone size: once
CDR3 DNA: TGTGCCAGCAGTCCAGGGACAGACAATCAGCCCCAGCATTTT
CDR3 protein: CASSPGTDNQPQHF

V gene: TRBV11-3
J gene: TRBJ2-5
D gene: TRBD1
clone size: NA
CDR3 DNA: TGTGCCAGCAGCCCGGGACAGAACTTCCAAGAGACCCAGTACTTC
CDR3 protein: CASSPGQNFQETQYF

V gene: TRBV15
J gene: TRBJ1-5
D gene: NA
clone size: NA
CDR3 DNA: TGTGCCACCAGCAGAGATCAGGCTTTCAGGGTCGGTCAGCCCCAGCATTTT
CDR3 protein: CATSRDQAFRVGQPQHF

V gene: TRBV28
J gene: TRBJ2-5
D gene: TRBD2
clone size: NA
CDR3 DNA: TGTGCCAGCAGTTGGACTAGTCGAGAGACCCAGTACTTC
CDR3 protein: CASSWTSRETQYF

V gene: TRBV24-1
J gene: TRBJ2-7
D gene: TRBD2
clone size: NA
CDR3 DNA: TGTGCCACCAGTGGCTTAGGCCGGGGAGGGTCATACGAGCAGTACTTC
CDR3 protein: CATSGLGRGGSYEQYF

V gene: TRBV11-3
J gene: TRBJ2-5
D gene: NA
clone size: NA
CDR3 DNA: TGTGCCAGCAGCTTAGCCGGAGGACTCCATACCCAGTACTTC
CDR3 protein: CASSLAGGLHTQYF

V gene: TRBV7-2
J gene: TRBJ1-5
D gene: NA
clone size: NA
CDR3 DNA: TGTGCCAGCAGCTTAGCGCTGGGAGGGAACCAGCCCCAGCATTTT
CDR3 protein: CASSLALGGNQPQHF

V gene: TRBV6-1
J gene: TRBJ1-1
D gene: NA
clone size: NA
CDR3 DNA: TGTGCCAGCAGACCCGGGGTTCGGGACACTGAAGCTTTCTTT
CDR3 protein: CASRPGVRDTEAFF

V gene: TRBV19
J gene: TRBJ1-5
D gene: NA
clone size: NA
CDR3 DNA: TGTGCCAGTAGTATACAGGGAGGTCAGCCCCAGCATTTT
CDR3 protein: CASSIQGGQPQHF